This TCR beta chain was identified in a study of blood T cell repertoires in COVID-19. On the study more broadly: Sites across the United States, Italy and Spain contributed samples from acute and convalescent COVID-19.

Trimming pared 4 bases from V and 6 bases from J, leaving 13 bases between. There are 13 residues in the CDR3. Looked up from germline, CDR1 is LNHDA and CDR2 is SQIVND (reference sequence). Repertoires were generated with immunoSEQ multiplex PCR, while TCRdb's copy carries only in-frame clones and drops some. The sample has about 43,000 clones; about nine tenths are singletons. The J gene is TRBJ2-7, the V gene TRBV19; weak D call: TRBD1 (6 bases). The TCR was taken from a man aged 55 to 70 with active COVID-19. What was sequenced was peripheral blood. CDR3 in amino acids: CASSTQGVGEQYF. In DNA form, the CDR3 reads TGTGCCAGTAGTACACAGGGCGTAGGCGAGCAGTACTTC.